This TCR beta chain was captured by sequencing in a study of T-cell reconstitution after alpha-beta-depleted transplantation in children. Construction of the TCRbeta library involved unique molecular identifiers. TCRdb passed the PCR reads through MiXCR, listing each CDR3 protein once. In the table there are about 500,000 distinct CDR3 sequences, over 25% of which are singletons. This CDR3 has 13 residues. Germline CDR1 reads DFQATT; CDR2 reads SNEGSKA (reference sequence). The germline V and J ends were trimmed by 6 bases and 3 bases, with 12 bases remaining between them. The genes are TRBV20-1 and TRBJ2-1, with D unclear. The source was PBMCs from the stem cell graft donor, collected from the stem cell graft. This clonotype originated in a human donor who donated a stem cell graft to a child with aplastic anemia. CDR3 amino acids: CSAGSGLYNEQFF. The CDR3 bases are TGCAGTGCCGGATCGGGCCTCTACAATGAGCAGTTCTTC.